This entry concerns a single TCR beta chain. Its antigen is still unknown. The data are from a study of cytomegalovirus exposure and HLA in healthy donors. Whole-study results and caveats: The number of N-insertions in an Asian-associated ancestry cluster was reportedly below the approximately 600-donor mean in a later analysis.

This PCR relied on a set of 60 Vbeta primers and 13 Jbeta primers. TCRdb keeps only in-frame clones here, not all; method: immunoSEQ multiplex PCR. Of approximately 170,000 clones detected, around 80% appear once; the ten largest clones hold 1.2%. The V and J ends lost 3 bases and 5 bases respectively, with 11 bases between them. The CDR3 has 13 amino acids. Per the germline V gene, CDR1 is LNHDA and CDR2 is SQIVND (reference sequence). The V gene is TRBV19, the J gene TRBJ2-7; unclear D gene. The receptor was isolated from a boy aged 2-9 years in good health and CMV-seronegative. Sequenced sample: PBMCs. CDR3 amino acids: CASSIAMGDEQYF. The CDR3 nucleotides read TGTGCCAGTAGTATCGCCATGGGCGACGAGCAGTACTTC. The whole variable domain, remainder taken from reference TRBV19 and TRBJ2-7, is DGGITQSPKYLFRKEGQNVTLSCEQNLNHDAMYWYRQDPGQGLRLIYYSQIVNDFQKGDIAEGYSVSREKKESFPLTVTSAQKNPTAFYLCASSIAMGDEQYFGPGTRLTVT.